This entry lists 24 T cell receptor beta chains sequenced from one sample in a study of beta chain features in type 1 diabetes. Since all of the isolated RNA was reverse transcribed, expressed TCRB transcripts were what got sequenced. Clones were sequenced by immunoSEQ multiplex PCR, and TCRdb holds only the in-frame ones, with some missing. The sample records a few hundred thousand clones, about 15% being singletons. The specimen was naive CD4+ T cells from blood. The receptor source for this set is a woman aged 18-29 years in good health.

The chain combines TRBV11-2 with TRBJ2-1; TRBD2 matches 10 bases. With 6 bases clipped from V and 6 bases from J, the junction kept 2 bases outside the gene matches. Germline V lookup: CDR1 SGHAT, CDR2 FQNNGV. The CDR3 covers 13 residues. CDR3 bases: TGTGCCAGCAGTCCTAGCGGGAGCAATGAGCAGTTCTTC. It translates to CASSPSGSNEQFF. The complete variable domain, with remaining parts taken from reference TRBV11-2 and TRBJ2-1, reads EAGVAQSPRYKIIEKRQSVAFWCNPISGHATLYWYQQILGQGPKLLIQFQNNGVVDDSQLPKDRFSAERLKGVDSTLKIQPAKLEDSAVYLCASSPSGSNEQFFGPGTRLTVL.

V gene TRBV11-2 combines with J gene TRBJ2-3, with D perhaps TRBD2 (5 bases). Trimming pared 4 bases from V and 0 bases from J, leaving 11 bases between. Germline assignment: CDR1 SGHAT and CDR2 FQNNGV. The CDR3 runs 15 residues. CDR3 in DNA: TGTGCCAGCAGCTACTCGGACTGGAGCACAGATACGCAGTATTTT. This translates into CASSYSDWSTDTQYF.

This clone has just a few counts. The chain links TRBV6-5 to TRBJ2-7; D is perhaps TRBD2 (5 bases). Germline lookup yields CDR1 MNHEY and CDR2 SVGAGI. Trimming removed 2 bases at V and 5 bases at J, with 7 bases between. The CDR3 is 12 amino acids. CDR3 bases: TGTGCCAGCAGTTACACTAGGGACGAGCAGTACTTC. This encodes CASSYTRDEQYF.

The V and J genes are TRBV5-1 and TRBJ2-6, with D possibly matching TRBD2 (6 bases). Germline loops: CDR1 SGHRS, CDR2 YFSETQ. Between the trimmed V and J ends, which lost 0 bases and 0 bases, there was a span of 7 bases. The CDR3 has 16 residues. The CDR3 loop reads CASSLAGDSGANVLTF. The CDR3 nucleotides read TGCGCCAGCAGCTTGGCGGGGGACTCTGGGGCCAACGTCCTGACTTTC.

The V gene is TRBV15, the J gene TRBJ2-1; 8 nucleotides align to TRBD2. The germline V gene encodes CDR1 LNHNV and CDR2 YYDKDF (reference sequence). V shed 6 bases and J 6 bases; nucleotides not matched to a gene: 10. This CDR3 has 15 residues. DNA for the CDR3: TGTGCCACCAGTCTAGGAGCGGGAGTACGCAATGAGCAGTTCTTC. Protein product: CATSLGAGVRNEQFF.

The chain carries TRBV6-5 and TRBJ2-3; 7 bases match TRBD1. The CDR3 is 13 amino acids. CDR1 MNHEY and CDR2 SVGAGI come from the germline V gene. The junction had 3 bases not matched to a gene; V was cut back by 5 bases and J by 4 bases. CDR3 residues: CASSRQGSDTQYF. CDR3 DNA: TGTGCCAGCAGTCGACAGGGATCAGATACGCAGTATTTT.

In this sample, this clone turned up a few times. The J gene is TRBJ2-1, the V gene TRBV29-1; the match to TRBD1 covers 9 bases. Looked up from germline, CDR1 is SQVTM and CDR2 is ANQGSEA. J gave up 5 bases and V 5 bases, and 10 bases lay outside the gene matches. The CDR3 contains 15 residues. Here the CDR3 reads CSVQRRGQGNNEQFF. In DNA form, the CDR3 reads TGCAGCGTTCAAAGGCGGGGACAGGGTAACAATGAGCAGTTCTTC.

This clone was counted between two and nine times. V gene TRBV9 combines with J gene TRBJ1-2; the D gene is possibly TRBD1 (6 bases). The germline V and J ends were trimmed by 3 bases and 8 bases, with 20 bases remaining between them. Germline CDR1 is SGDLS and CDR2 is YYNGEE. This CDR3 spans 15 amino acids. This CDR3 reads CASSGRPGHGVGYTF. CDR3 nucleotide sequence: TGTGCCAGCAGCGGGAGGCCGGGACATGGTGTGGGCTACACCTTC. Combining the CDR3 with reference TRBV9 and TRBJ1-2 gives the whole variable domain DSGVTQTPKHLITATGQRVTLRCSPRSGDLSVYWYQQSLDQGLQFLIQYYNGEERAKGNILERFSAQQFPDLHSELNLSSLELGDSALYFCASSGRPGHGVGYTFGSGTRLTVV.

There are a few counts of this clone. The chain combines TRBV6-5 with TRBJ1-1; no clear D gene. Trimming removed 6 bases from V and 1 base from J, with 3 bases in between. Germline-derived CDR1 and CDR2 are MNHEY and SVGAGI. The CDR3 consists of 11 residues. As DNA, the CDR3 is TGTGCCAGCAGGGCGAACACTGAAGCTTTCTTT. Translation gives CASRANTEAFF.

CDR3 sequence: CASSDVGALGGNIQYF. CDR3 nucleotides: TGTGCCAGCAGTGATGTAGGGGCCCTAGGTGGGAACATTCAGTACTTC. This rearrangement joins TRBV25-1 to TRBJ2-4; possibly TRBD1 for D (5 bases). With 3 bases removed from V and 7 bases from J, the gap between germline ends came to 19 bases. The CDR3 spans 16 residues. The V gene's germline CDR1 is MGHDK and CDR2 SYGVNS.

The chain links TRBV29-1 to TRBJ2-7, with 7 bases fitting TRBD1. CDR3 size: 14 residues. The V and J ends lost 6 bases and 4 bases, in that order; junction bases with no gene match: 12. Germline CDR1 reads SQVTM; CDR2 reads ANQGSEA. CDR3 loop: CSVDLGDSPYEQYF. In nucleotides, the CDR3 is TGCAGCGTGGACCTTGGGGACAGCCCTTACGAGCAGTACTTC.

This clone occurred a few times. The V call is TRBV19, the J call TRBJ2-1, with 10 bases identical to TRBD2. CDR3 length: 14 amino acids. CDR1 and CDR2 (germline): LNHDA, SQIVND (reference sequence). Trimming took 10 bases from V and 7 from J; bases not matched to a gene: 10. The DNA of the CDR3 is TGTGCCACTCAAAGCGGGAGGGCCTCGAATGAGCAGTTCTTC. Translated: CATQSGRASNEQFF.

Only a few counts were recorded for this clone. The chain combines TRBV9 with TRBJ1-1; tentative D call: TRBD1 (5 bases). V lost 3 bases to trimming and J lost 2 bases, with 14 bases between them. Germline loops: CDR1 SGDLS, CDR2 YYNGEE. The length of the CDR3 is 15 residues. CDR3 protein: CASSAFGQLNTEAFF. The CDR3 DNA reads as TGTGCCAGCAGCGCCTTTGGACAACTCAACACTGAAGCTTTCTTT.

The chain has TRBV28 and TRBJ2-5; D may be TRBD2 (6 bases). Germline loops: CDR1 MDHEN, CDR2 SYDVKM. CDR3 length: 15 residues. V dropped 5 bases and J dropped 2 bases, with 15 bases sitting between them. In DNA form, the CDR3 reads TGTGCCAGCAGTAACCACTTAGCGGCACAAGAGACCCAGTACTTC. This gives the protein CASSNHLAAQETQYF. Drawing the rest from reference TRBV28 and TRBJ2-5, the complete variable domain is DVKVTQSSRYLVKRTGEKVFLECVQDMDHENMFWYRQDPGLGLRLIYFSYDVKMKEKGDIPEGYSVSREKKERFSLILESASTNQTSMYLCASSNHLAAQETQYFGPGTRLLVL.

This clone has a handful of counts. The chain combines TRBV2 with TRBJ1-1; weak D call: TRBD1 (6 bases). CDR1 is SNHLY and CDR2 is FYNNEI in the germline V gene. CDR3 length: 14 residues. The ends were cut back, 2 bases at V and 1 base at J, with 8 bases in the middle. CDR3 DNA: TGTGCCAGCAGTGAAATGGGGGCGAACACTGAAGCTTTCTTT. It specifies CASSEMGANTEAFF.

In its sample, this clone was seen a few times. The genes are TRBV4-3 and TRBJ1-1, with TRBD1 as a possible D gene (5 bases). V shed 0 bases and J shed 2 bases, with 13 bases lying between them. CDR1 is LGHNA, CDR2 YSLEER, per germline. The CDR3 covers 16 residues. In DNA, the CDR3 is TGCGCCAGCAGCCAAGATAGATGGGGGGGAAACACTGAAGCTTTCTTT. Its translation is CASSQDRWGGNTEAFF.

This clone was found a few times. The chain has TRBV15 and TRBJ2-7, with TRBD1 matching 9 bases. The germline V gene encodes CDR1 LNHNV and CDR2 YYDKDF (reference sequence). Germline trimming cut 5 bases from V and 0 bases from J; bases unmatched to any gene: 14. This CDR3 is built from 18 residues. The CDR3 spells CATSRHLTGGRSSYEQYF. CDR3 nucleotide sequence: TGTGCCACCAGCCGTCATTTAACAGGGGGCAGGAGCTCCTACGAGCAGTACTTC.

This clone occurred a few times. The J gene is TRBJ1-1, the V gene TRBV6-1, with a tentative D call TRBD1 (6 bases). Germline values: CDR1 MNHNS, CDR2 SASEGT. This CDR3 contains 15 residues. With 0 bases removed from V and 4 bases from J, the gap between germline ends came to 12 bases. The CDR3 nucleotides are TGTGCCAGCAGTGAAGCTCGGGGGGCGGCCACTGAAGCTTTCTTT. Residues: CASSEARGAATEAFF.

With respect to this clone: Other nucleotide sequences in the sample specify the same CDR3. V usage is TRBV5-1 and J usage is TRBJ2-7; 14 bases fit TRBD2. This CDR3 spans 15 amino acids. J was trimmed by 3 bases and V by 4 bases; bases with no gene match: 3. In germline, CDR1 is SGHRS, CDR2 YFSETQ. CDR3 region: CASSPGLAGVYEQYF. CDR3 in DNA: TGCGCCAGCAGCCCGGGACTAGCGGGAGTCTACGAGCAGTACTTC.

The V call is TRBV15, the J call TRBJ2-7, with 8 bases lining up with TRBD2. Unmatched junction bases numbered 6, after V lost 1 base and J lost 7 bases. CDR3 length: 14 residues. Germline V lookup: CDR1 LNHNV, CDR2 YYDKDF (reference sequence). The CDR3 spells CATSRAGGPWEQYF. The CDR3 nucleotides are TGTGCCACCAGCAGAGCGGGAGGGCCGTGGGAGCAGTACTTC. Filled out from reference TRBV15 and TRBJ2-7, the complete variable domain reads DAMVIQNPRYQVTQFGKPVTLSCSQTLNHNVMYWYQQKSSQAPKLLFHYYDKDFNNEADTPDNFQSRRPNTSFCFLDIRSPGLGDTAMYLCATSRAGGPWEQYFGPGTRLTVT.

This chain links TRBV30 with TRBJ2-7; tentative D call: TRBD1 (6 bases). Trimming stripped 8 bases from V and 7 bases from J, with 21 bases between. CDR3 length: 13 amino acids. CDR1 GTSNPN and CDR2 SVGIG come from the germline V gene (reference sequence). CDR3 residues: CAQAAQGFAEQYF. The CDR3 nucleotides read TGTGCCCAAGCTGCGCAGGGGTTTGCTGAGCAGTACTTC.

This clone was found a few times. This chain links TRBV29-1 with TRBJ1-2, with D unclear. The germline V and J ends were trimmed by 7 bases and 2 bases, with 11 bases remaining between them. Germline lookup yields CDR1 SQVTM and CDR2 ANQGSEA. CDR3 length: 12 amino acids. The CDR3 DNA reads TGCAGCGGTTGGACGGGAAACTATGGCTACACCTTC. Translated: CSGWTGNYGYTF.

V usage is TRBV7-8 and J usage is TRBJ1-5; 11 bases match TRBD1. Germline V lookup: CDR1 SGHVS, CDR2 FQNEAQ. V lost 4 bases to trimming and J lost 2 bases; unmatched junction nucleotides: 1. The CDR3 is 15 residues long. The CDR3 nucleotides are TGTGCCAGCAGCTCGGGACAGGGGGGCAATCAGCCCCAGCATTTT. Translated, it gives CASSSGQGGNQPQHF.

This clone was seen a few times. This chain links TRBV6-1 with TRBJ2-7, with TRBD1 matching 7 bases. The germline V gene encodes CDR1 MNHNS and CDR2 SASEGT. The V gene end was trimmed by 6 bases and the J gene end by 2 bases; junction bases not matched to a gene: 10. The CDR3 has 15 amino acids. DNA of the CDR3: TGTGCCAGCAGAGGGGGACGACAGGGAACCTACGAGCAGTACTTC. Translating it yields CASRGGRQGTYEQYF.